This T cell receptor (beta chain) is drawn from a study of CD8 T cells in Susac syndrome (dated by TCRdb to between 2017 and 2020). For the study in its entirety: The study used repertoire sequencing to test whether antigen drove CD8+ T cell activation and differentiation in Susac syndrome.

RNA was extracted with the RNeasy kit and roughly 0.45 to 1 ug was reverse transcribed using random hexamers. The immunoSEQ multiplex PCR assay, covering 54 Vbeta and 13 Jbeta segments, was used to amplify TCR beta CDR3 regions. Bias from PCR amplification was corrected by using a synthetic template baseline for primer optimization and for computational correction. On the authors' methods: Only productive sequences were kept, with reads annotated to V, D and J genes according to IMGT and analyzed in immunoSEQ Analyzer. To calculate clonality, Shannon entropy was normalized by log2 of the number of productive unique sequences and then subtracted from one. For each patient and control, public and private clones were evaluated within the 100 most prevalent clones. Susac-specific clones were defined as absent from healthy and MS cohorts, some 1,000 published viral clones and other ImmuneACCESS disease sequences. TCRdb reran the public reads through fastp at Q25 and MiXCR, keeping productive beta chains. Here each entry gathers all rows of one CDR3 protein and keeps the most common genes and DNA. Clone size and V and J calls follow TCRdb, not the original study. The sample records around 200,000 distinct CDR3 sequences, 95% of which are singletons. Of the sample, 0.093% falls within the top ten clones.

With respect to this clonotype: Its antigen specificity is not known. Nothing much larger sits one base from this clone, and base qualities are not available.

From the cysteine up to the phenylalanine, the CDR3 has a length of 14 residues. The kept DNA is CDR3 alone, 42 bases in frame from the first base. The germline V gene yields SGDLS for CDR1 and YYNGEE for CDR2. V loses 3 bases, J loses 5 bases, and the germline ends lie 11 bases apart. General study outcomes and caveats: The study acknowledged that relatively few individuals were included in the TCR sequencing and HLA analysis.

Peripheral blood CD8+ and CD4+ T cells from healthy donors, Susac syndrome patients and multiple sclerosis patients were profiled using high-throughput TCR beta sequencing. The multiple sclerosis controls were treatment-naive patients whose relapsing-remitting disease, either stable or active, fulfilled the revised McDonald criteria. Bulk CD8+ and CD4+ T cells were purified by magnetic negative isolation, while CD8+ TEMRA cells were enriched using FACS. Blood was drawn into EDTA tubes, processed within 24 hours, and PBMCs were isolated by density gradient centrifugation. PBMCs intended for TCR sequencing were cryopreserved in liquid nitrogen and were subsequently thawed in a 37 degrees C water bath. A purity of at least 90% was achieved for sorted or isolated CD4+, CD8+ and CD8+ TEMRA cells.

Rearrangement joined TRBV9 to TRBJ2-2, with no confidently assigned D gene. This receptor was obtained from a human donor with multiple sclerosis. The sample was CD4+ T cells from PBMCs. CDR3 region: CASSDKPYTGELFF. In nucleotide form, the sequence is TGTGCCAGCAGCGACAAGCCGTATACCGGGGAGCTGTTTTTT.